This T cell receptor beta chain was recovered during a study of blood T cell repertoires in COVID-19. Study at large: Researchers got acute and convalescent COVID-19 samples from the United States, Italy and Spain. From T cells, B-cell-depleted T cells, or PBMCs came the material, which was cDNA or gDNA.

As handled by the study authors: For nucleated cells, counts were estimated from reference gene primer amplification. Measured with immunoSEQ multiplex PCR; TCRdb has only the in-frame clones, and not every one. V, J and clone size reflect that table, while D and trimming were determined from the DNA. Here the sample spans 450,000 or so clones, roughly 89% being singletons. Recruited during active infection, patients (from Seattle) were subsequently followed longitudinally. Sequencing was done on a sample of peripheral blood. This receptor was obtained from a man aged 18 to 35 with COVID-19, enrolled during active disease.

The DNA of the CDR3 is TGCAGCGTTGATGGGCTAGCGGGGGAGACCCAGTACTTC. Translation gives CSVDGLAGETQYF. V and J are TRBV29-1 and TRBJ2-5; TRBD2 aligns across 9 bases. The germline CDR1 and CDR2 sequences are SQVTM and ANQGSEA. V shed 3 bases and J 5 bases; nucleotides not matched to a gene: 4. The CDR3 is made up of 13 amino acids.